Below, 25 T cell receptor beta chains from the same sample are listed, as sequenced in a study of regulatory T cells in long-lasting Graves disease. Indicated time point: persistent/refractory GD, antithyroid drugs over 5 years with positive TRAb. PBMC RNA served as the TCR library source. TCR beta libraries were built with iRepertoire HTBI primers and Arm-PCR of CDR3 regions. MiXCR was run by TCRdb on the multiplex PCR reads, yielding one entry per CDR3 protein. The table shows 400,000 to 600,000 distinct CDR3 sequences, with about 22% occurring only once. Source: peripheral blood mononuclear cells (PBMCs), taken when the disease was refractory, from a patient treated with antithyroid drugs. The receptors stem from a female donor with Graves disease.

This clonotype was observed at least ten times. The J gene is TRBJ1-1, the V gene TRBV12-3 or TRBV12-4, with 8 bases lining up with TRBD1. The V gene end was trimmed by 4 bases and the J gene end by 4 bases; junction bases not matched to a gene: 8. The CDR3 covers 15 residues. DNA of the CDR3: TGTGCCAGCAGTTCCAGGACAGGGTTCCCCACTGAAGCTTTCTTT. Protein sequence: CASSSRTGFPTEAFF.

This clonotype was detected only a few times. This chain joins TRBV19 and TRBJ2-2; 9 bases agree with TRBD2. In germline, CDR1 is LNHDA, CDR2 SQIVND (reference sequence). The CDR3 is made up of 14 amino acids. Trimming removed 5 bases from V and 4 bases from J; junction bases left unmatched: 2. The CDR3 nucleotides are TGTGCCAGTAGTGGGACTAGCCTCACCGGGGAGCTGTTTTTT. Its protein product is CASSGTSLTGELFF. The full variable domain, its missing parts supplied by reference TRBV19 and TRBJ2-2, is DGGITQSPKYLFRKEGQNVTLSCEQNLNHDAMYWYRQDPGQGLRLIYYSQIVNDFQKGDIAEGYSVSREKKESFPLTVTSAQKNPTAFYLCASSGTSLTGELFFGEGSRLTVL.

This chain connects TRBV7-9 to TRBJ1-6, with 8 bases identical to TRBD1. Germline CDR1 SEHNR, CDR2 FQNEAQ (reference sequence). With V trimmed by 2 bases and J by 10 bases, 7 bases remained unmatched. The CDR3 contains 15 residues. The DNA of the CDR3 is TGTGCCAGCAGCTTAAGGGACAGGAAAGAATCACCCCTCCACTTT. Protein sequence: CASSLRDRKESPLHF. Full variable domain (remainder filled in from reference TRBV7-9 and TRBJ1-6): DTGVSQNPRHKITKRGQNVTFRCDPISEHNRLYWYRQTLGQGPEFLTYFQNEAQLEKSRLLSDRFSAERPKGSFSTLEIQRTEQGDSAMYLCASSLRDRKESPLHFGNGTRLTVT.

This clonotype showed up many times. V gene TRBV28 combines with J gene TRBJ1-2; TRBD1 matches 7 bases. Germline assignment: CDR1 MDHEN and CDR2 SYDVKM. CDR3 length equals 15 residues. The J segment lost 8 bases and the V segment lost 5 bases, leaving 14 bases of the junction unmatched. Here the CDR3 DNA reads TGTGCCAGCAGTCCCGCCGTGGACAGGTTCCGGGGCTACACCTTC. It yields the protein CASSPAVDRFRGYTF.

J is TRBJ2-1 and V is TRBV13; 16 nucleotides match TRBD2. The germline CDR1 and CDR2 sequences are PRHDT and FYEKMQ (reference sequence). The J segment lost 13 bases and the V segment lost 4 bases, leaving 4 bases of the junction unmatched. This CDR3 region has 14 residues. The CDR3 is CASSSGTSGRVQFF. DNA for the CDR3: TGTGCCAGCAGCTCCGGGACTAGCGGGAGGGTACAGTTCTTC.

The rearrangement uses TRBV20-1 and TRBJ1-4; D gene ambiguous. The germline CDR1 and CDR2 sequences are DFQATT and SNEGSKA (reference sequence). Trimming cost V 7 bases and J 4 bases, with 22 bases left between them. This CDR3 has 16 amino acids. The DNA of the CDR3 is TGCAGTGTCTCGCCAGGCCCACATACCCTTAATGAAAAACTGTTTTTT. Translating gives CSVSPGPHTLNEKLFF.

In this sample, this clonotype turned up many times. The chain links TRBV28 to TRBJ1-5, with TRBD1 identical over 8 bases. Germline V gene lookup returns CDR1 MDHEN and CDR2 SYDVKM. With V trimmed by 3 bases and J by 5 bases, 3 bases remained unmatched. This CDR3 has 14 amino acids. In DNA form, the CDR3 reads TGTGCCAGCAGTTTGGGACAGGAGTATCAGCCCCAGCATTTT. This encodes CASSLGQEYQPQHF.

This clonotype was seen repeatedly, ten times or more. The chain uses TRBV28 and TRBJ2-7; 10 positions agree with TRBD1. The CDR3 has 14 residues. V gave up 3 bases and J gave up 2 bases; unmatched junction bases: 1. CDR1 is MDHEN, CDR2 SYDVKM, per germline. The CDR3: CASSLGQGTYEQYF. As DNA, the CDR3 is TGTGCCAGCAGTTTGGGACAGGGGACCTACGAGCAGTACTTC.

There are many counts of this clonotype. CDR3 loop: CASRGLPGQANEKLFF. The DNA of the CDR3 is TGTGCCAGCAGGGGCTTACCGGGGCAGGCTAATGAAAAACTGTTTTTT. The chain recombines TRBV28 with TRBJ1-4, with D possibly matching TRBD1 (5 bases). Germline V CDR1 and CDR2: MDHEN, SYDVKM. CDR3 length: 16 residues. Trimming took off 6 bases at V and 3 bases at J, with 17 bases between the two ends.

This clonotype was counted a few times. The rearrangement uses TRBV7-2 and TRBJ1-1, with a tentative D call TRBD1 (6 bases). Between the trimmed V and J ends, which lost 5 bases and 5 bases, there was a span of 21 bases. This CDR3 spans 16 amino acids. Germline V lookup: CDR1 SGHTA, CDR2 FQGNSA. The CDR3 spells CASSPPWDTGVTEAFF. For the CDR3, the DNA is TGTGCCAGCAGCCCCCCCTGGGACACGGGGGTGACTGAAGCTTTCTTT.

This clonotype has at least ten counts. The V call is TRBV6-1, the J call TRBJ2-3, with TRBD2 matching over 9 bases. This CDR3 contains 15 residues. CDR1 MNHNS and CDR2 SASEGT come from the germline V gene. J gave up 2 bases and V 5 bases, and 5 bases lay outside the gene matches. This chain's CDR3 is CASSPTSGSTDTQYF. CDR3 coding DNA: TGTGCCAGCAGTCCGACTAGCGGATCCACAGATACGCAGTATTTT.

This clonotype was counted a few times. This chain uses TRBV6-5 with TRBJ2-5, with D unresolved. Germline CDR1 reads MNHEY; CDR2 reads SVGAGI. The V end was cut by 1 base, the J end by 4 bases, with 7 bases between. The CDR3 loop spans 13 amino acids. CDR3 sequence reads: CASSYFTGETQYF. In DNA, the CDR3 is TGTGCCAGCAGTTACTTTACGGGAGAGACCCAGTACTTC.

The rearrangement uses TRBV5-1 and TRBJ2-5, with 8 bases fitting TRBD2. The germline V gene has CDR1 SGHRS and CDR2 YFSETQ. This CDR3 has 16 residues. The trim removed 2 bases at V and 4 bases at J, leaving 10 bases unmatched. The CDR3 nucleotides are TGCGCCAGCAGCTTCTCGCCCCGGGAGGGGACAGAGACCCAGTACTTC. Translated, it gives CASSFSPREGTETQYF.

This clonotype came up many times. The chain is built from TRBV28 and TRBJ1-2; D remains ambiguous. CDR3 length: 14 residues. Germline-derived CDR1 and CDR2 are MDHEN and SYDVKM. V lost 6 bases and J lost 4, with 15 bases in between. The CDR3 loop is CASSLLATVYGYTF. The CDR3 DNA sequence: TGTGCCAGCAGCTTACTAGCGACGGTCTATGGCTACACCTTC.

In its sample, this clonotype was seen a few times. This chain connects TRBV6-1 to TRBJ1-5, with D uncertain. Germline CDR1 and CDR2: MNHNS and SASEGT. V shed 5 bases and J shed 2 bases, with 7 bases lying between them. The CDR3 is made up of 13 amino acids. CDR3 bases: TGTGCCAGCAGTCCTCTCCGCAATCAGCCCCAGCATTTT. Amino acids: CASSPLRNQPQHF.

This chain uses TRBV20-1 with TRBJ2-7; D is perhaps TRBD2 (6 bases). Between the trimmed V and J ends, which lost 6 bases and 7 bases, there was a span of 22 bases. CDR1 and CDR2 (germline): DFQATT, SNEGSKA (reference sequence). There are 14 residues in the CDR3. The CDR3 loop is CSARTGGATGEQYF. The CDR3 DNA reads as TGCAGTGCCAGAACCGGGGGAGCGACGGGGGAGCAGTACTTC.

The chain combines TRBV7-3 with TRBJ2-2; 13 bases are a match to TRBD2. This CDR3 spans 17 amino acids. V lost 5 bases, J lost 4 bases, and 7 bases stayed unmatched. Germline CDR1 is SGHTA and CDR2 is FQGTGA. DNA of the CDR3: TGTGCCAGCAGCCAATGGACTAGCGGGAGTGCCACCGGGGAGCTGTTTTTT. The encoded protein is CASSQWTSGSATGELFF. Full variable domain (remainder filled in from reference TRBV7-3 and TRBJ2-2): GAGVSQTPSNKVTEKGKYVELRCDPISGHTALYWYRQSLGQGPEFLIYFQGTGAADDSGLPNDRFFAVRPEGSVSTLKIQRTERGDSAVYLCASSQWTSGSATGELFFGEGSRLTVL.

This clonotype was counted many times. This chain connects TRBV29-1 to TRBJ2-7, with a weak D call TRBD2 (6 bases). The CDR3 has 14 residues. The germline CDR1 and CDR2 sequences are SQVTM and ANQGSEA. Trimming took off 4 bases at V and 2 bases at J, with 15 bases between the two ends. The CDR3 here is CSVVPPEGPYEQYF. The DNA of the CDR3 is TGCAGCGTTGTCCCCCCGGAGGGCCCCTACGAGCAGTACTTC.

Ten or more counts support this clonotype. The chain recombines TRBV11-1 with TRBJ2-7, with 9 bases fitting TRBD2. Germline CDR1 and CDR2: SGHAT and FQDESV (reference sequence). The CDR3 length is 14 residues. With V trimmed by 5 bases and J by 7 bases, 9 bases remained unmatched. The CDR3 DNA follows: TGTGCCAGCAGCCTTAGCGGGGGACTGAGGGAGCAGTACTTC. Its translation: CASSLSGGLREQYF.

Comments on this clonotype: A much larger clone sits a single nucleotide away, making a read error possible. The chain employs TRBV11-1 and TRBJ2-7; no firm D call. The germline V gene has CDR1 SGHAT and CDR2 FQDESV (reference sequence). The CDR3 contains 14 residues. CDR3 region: CANSPVDAAAEQYF. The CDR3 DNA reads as TGTGCCAACAGCCCCGTGGACGCGGCCGCCGAGCAGTACTTC. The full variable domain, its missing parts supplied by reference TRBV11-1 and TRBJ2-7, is EAEVAQSPRYKITEKSQAVAFWCDPISGHATLYWYRQILGQGPELLVQFQDESVVDDSQLPKDRFSAERLKGVDSTLKIQPAELGDSAMYLCANSPVDAAAEQYFGPGTRLTVT.

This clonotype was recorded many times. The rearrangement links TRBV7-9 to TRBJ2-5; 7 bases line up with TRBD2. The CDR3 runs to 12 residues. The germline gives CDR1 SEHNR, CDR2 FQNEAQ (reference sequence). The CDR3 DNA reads TGTGCGGGGGAGGGCCCGCAAGAGACCCAGTACTTC. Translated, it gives CAGEGPQETQYF.

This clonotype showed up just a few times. The CDR3 spells CASSALGQGNSPLHF. The CDR3 DNA reads as TGTGCCAGCAGTGCCCTGGGACAGGGGAATTCACCCCTCCACTTT. The chain carries TRBV6-1 and TRBJ1-6, with 10 bases matching TRBD1. The CDR3 has 15 residues. The germline gives CDR1 MNHNS, CDR2 SASEGT. V trimming: 4 bases; J trimming: 7 bases; junction bases outside the gene matches: 4.

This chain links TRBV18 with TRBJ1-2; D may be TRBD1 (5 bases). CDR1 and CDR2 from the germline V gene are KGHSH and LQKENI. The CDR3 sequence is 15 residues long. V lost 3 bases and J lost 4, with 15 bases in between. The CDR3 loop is CASSPQGAGGYGYTF. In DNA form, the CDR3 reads TGTGCCAGCTCACCCCAAGGCGCCGGGGGCTATGGCTACACCTTC.

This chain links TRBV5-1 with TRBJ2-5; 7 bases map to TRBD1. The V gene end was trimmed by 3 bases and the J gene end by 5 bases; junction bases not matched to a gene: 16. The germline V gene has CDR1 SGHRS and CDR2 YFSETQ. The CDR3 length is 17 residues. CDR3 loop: CASSSDPSGGREETQYF. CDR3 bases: TGCGCCAGCAGCTCCGACCCCTCAGGGGGAAGGGAGGAGACCCAGTACTTC.

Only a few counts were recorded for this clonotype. The CDR3 here is CASSESVFRAYGYTF. The DNA for the CDR3 is TGCGCCAGCAGTGAGTCGGTGTTCAGGGCCTATGGCTACACCTTC. The V gene is TRBV10-1, the J gene TRBJ1-2, with a tentative D call TRBD1 (5 bases). Trimming shortened V by 0 bases and J by 4 bases, and 12 bases separated the two germline ends. Germline V lookup: CDR1 WNHNN, CDR2 SYGVQD (reference sequence). CDR3 length equals 15 residues.